This is a list of T cell receptor beta chains from one sample in a study of T cells after yellow fever vaccination. From the 5' RACE reads, TCRdb called clonotypes with MiXCR, one entry per CDR3 protein. The sample consists of 550,000 or so distinct CDR3 sequences, under 25% of them appearing once. Material: PBMCs, obtained 15 days after the yellow fever booster vaccination. The receptors originated from a man aged 30 to 39 who received the YFV17D yellow fever vaccine. The CDR3 runs from the conserved cysteine through the conserved F or W. The order of the fields is V gene, CDR3 length, J gene, clone size, D gene, CDR3 DNA, CDR3 protein. A D gene is named only where the DNA matches it firmly. Where a row states a size, it is once, few, many or the class of an expanded clone; other rows omit it.

TRBV20-1	15	TRBJ2-3	-	TRBD2	TGCAGTGCTAGAGATGGAGCGGGATGGGCAGATACGCAGTATTTT	CSARDGAGWADTQYF
TRBV5-1	14	TRBJ2-7	-	-	TGCGCCAGCAGCTGGACGGGGGACTCCTACGAGCAGTACTTC	CASSWTGDSYEQYF
TRBV27	15	TRBJ2-1	few	-	TGTGCCAGCAGTATCGCCGGGACTCTATACAATGAGCAGTTCTTC	CASSIAGTLYNEQFF
TRBV5-1	16	TRBJ2-2	few	TRBD1	TGCGCCAGCAGCTTTGTCCCCGGGACAGATCCCGGGGAGCTGTTTTTT	CASSFVPGTDPGELFF
TRBV6-5	15	TRBJ2-5	-	-	TGTGCCAGCAGTTCCCTGACAGAGGGGGAAGAGACCCAGTACTTC	CASSSLTEGEETQYF
TRBV15	11	TRBJ2-7	-	-	TGTGCCACCAGCAGCACGGGGGTGCAGTACTTC	CATSSTGVQYF
TRBV7-2	15	TRBJ1-2	-	-	TGTGCCAGCAGCTTAGTTGTTGGGCAGACCTATGGCTACACCTTC	CASSLVVGQTYGYTF
TRBV2	16	TRBJ2-1	-	-	TGTGCCAGCAGTCAGGACCACCCGAGCTCCTACAATGAGCAGTTCTTC	CASSQDHPSSYNEQFF
TRBV18	11	TRBJ1-1	few	-	TGTGCCAGCTCACCGGCGGGAGAAGCTTTCTTT	CASSPAGEAFF
TRBV28	16	TRBJ2-3	-	TRBD1	TGTGCCAGCAGTCCTTTGACAGGGCCGAACCCCAATACGCAGTATTTT	CASSPLTGPNPNTQYF
TRBV7-2	14	TRBJ2-3	-	-	TGTGCCAGCAGCTCCCCCACCCCGGGGGATACGCAGTATTTT	CASSSPTPGDTQYF
TRBV13	15	TRBJ2-2	-	-	TGTGCCAGCAGCTCCTACCGGACGATTCCCGGGGAGCTGTTTTTT	CASSSYRTIPGELFF
TRBV2	16	TRBJ2-7	-	TRBD2	TGTGCCAGCAGGAGTAGCGTACTAGCGGTCTCCTACGAGCAGTACTTC	CASRSSVLAVSYEQYF
TRBV5-1	15	TRBJ2-1	-	-	TGCGCCAGCAGCTTGGAACTCTTCTCCTACAATGAGCAGTTCTTC	CASSLELFSYNEQFF
TRBV5-1	14	TRBJ2-3	-	-	TGCGCCAGCAGCCTCGGGACCTCCCCCCATACGCAGTATTTT	CASSLGTSPHTQYF
TRBV18	16	TRBJ2-4	-	-	TGTGCCAGCTCACCATCCGACTCACTAGCCAAAAACATTCAGTACTTC	CASSPSDSLAKNIQYF
TRBV5-1	15	TRBJ2-2	few	-	TGCGCCAGCAGCGCCGGGACCTTGAACACCGGGGAGCTGTTTTTT	CASSAGTLNTGELFF
TRBV9	17	TRBJ2-2	few	-	TGTGCCAGCAGCATCCCCCGGGACTTTCCGAACACCGGGGAGCTGTTTTTT	CASSIPRDFPNTGELFF
TRBV6-2/TRBV6-3	14	TRBJ1-5	few	-	TGTGCCAGCAGTCAGGGAAGAGGAGGTCAGCCCCAGCATTTT	CASSQGRGGQPQHF
TRBV4-1	17	TRBJ2-5	once	TRBD2	TGCGCCAGCAGCGGCGGGACTAGCCTACCAGAAGGAGAGACCCAGTACTTC	CASSGGTSLPEGETQYF
TRBV7-2	15	TRBJ2-5	few	-	TGTGCCAGCAGCTTATTCCAGCCGCCCCAAGAGACCCAGTACTTC	CASSLFQPPQETQYF
TRBV9	14	TRBJ2-7	many	TRBD1	TGTGCCAGCAGCCCCCCGGGACAGCTCTACGAGCAGTACTTC	CASSPPGQLYEQYF
TRBV25-1	16	TRBJ2-5	-	TRBD1	TGTGCCAGCAGTGAAACGCCCGGACAGGGGAAGGAGACCCAGTACTTC	CASSETPGQGKETQYF
TRBV25-1	15	TRBJ2-5	once	TRBD2	TGTGCCAGCAGCCGGGAGGGAGGGGCTACGGCGACCCAGTACTTC	CASSREGGATATQYF
TRBV19	16	TRBJ2-3	few	-	TGTGCCAGCTCATCACAGGCCGTGCCTAGCACAGATACGCAGTATTTT	CASSSQAVPSTDTQYF